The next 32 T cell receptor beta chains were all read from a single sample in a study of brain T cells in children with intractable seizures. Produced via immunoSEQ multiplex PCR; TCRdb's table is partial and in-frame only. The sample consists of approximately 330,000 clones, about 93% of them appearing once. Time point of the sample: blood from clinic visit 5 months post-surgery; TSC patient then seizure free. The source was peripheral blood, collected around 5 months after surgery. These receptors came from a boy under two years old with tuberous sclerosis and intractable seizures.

Here the CDR3 reads CASSRDRAYEQYF. The DNA of the CDR3 is TGCGCCAGCAGCCGGGACAGGGCCTACGAGCAGTACTTC. The chain carries TRBV4-1 and TRBJ2-7; TRBD1 matches 9 bases. CDR1 and CDR2 (germline): MGHRA, YSYEKL. The CDR3 is made up of 13 amino acids. Losses at the gene ends were 4 bases for V and 2 bases for J; bases not matched to a gene: 0.

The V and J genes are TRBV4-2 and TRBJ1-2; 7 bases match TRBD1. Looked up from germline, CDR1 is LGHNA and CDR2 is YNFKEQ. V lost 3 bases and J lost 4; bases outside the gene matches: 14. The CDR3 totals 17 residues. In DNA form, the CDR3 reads TGTGCCAGCAGCCATATGTACAGGGGCCTCGATGGCTATGGCTACACCTTC. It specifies CASSHMYRGLDGYGYTF.

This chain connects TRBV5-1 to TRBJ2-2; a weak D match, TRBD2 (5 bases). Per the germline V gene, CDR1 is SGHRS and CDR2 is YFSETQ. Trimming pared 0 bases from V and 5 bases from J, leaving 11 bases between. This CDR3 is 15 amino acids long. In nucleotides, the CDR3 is TGCGCCAGCAGCTTGGAGGGTAGCGAGACCGGGGAGCTGTTTTTT. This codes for CASSLEGSETGELFF. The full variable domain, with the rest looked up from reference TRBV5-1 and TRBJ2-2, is KAGVTQTPRYLIKTRGQQVTLSCSPISGHRSVSWYQQTPGQGLQFLFEYFSETQRNKGNFPGRFSGRQFSNSRSEMNVSTLELGDSALYLCASSLEGSETGELFFGEGSRLTVL.

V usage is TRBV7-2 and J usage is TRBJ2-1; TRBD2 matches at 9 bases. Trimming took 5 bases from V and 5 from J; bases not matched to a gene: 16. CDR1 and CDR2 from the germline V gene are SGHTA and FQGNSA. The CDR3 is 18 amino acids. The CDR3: CASSLVIPLAGEHNEQFF. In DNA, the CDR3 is TGTGCCAGCAGCCTCGTAATTCCCTTAGCGGGGGAACACAATGAGCAGTTCTTC.

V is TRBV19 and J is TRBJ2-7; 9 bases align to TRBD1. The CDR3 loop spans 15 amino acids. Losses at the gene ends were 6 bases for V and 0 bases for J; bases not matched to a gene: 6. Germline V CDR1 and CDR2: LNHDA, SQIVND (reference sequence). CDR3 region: CASSRDRASSYEQYF. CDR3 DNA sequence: TGTGCCAGTAGCAGGGACAGGGCGTCCTCCTACGAGCAGTACTTC.

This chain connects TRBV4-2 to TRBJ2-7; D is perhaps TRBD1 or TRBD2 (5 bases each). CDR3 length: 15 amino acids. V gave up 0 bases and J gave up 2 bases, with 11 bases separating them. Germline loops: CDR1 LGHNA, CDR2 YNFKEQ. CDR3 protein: CASSQEGDVTYEQYF. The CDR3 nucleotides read TGTGCCAGCAGCCAAGAGGGGGACGTAACCTACGAGCAGTACTTC.

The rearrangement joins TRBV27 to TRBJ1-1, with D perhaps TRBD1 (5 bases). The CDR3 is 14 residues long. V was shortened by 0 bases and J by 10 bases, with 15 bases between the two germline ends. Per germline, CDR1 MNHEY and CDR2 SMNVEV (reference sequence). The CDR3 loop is CASSLSPGINLAFF. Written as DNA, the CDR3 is TGTGCCAGCAGTTTATCGCCAGGGATCAATCTAGCTTTCTTT.

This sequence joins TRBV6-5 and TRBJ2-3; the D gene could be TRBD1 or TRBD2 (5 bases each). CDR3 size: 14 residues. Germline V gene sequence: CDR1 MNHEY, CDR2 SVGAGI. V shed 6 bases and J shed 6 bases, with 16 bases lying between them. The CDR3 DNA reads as TGTGCCAGCAGGTTACAGGTGAGGGTCGATACGCAGTATTTT. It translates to CASRLQVRVDTQYF.

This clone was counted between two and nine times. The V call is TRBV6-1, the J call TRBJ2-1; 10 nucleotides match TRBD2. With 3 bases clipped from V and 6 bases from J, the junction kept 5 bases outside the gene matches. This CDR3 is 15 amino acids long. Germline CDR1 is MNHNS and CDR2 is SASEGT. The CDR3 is CASSERSSGGNEQFF. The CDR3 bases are TGTGCCAGCAGTGAGAGATCTAGCGGGGGCAATGAGCAGTTCTTC.

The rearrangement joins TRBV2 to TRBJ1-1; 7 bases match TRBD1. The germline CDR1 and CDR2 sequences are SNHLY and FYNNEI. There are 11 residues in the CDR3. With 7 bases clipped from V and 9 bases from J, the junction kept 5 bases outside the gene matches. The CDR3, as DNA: TGTGCCAGCACCCTACAGGGGCAAGCTTTCTTT. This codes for CASTLQGQAFF.

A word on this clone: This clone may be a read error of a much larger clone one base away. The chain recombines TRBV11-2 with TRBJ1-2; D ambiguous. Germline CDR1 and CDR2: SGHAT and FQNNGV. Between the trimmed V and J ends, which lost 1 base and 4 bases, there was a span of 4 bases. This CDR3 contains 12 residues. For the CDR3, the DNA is TGTGCCAGCAGCTTAGGGGCCTATGGCTACACCTTC. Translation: CASSLGAYGYTF.

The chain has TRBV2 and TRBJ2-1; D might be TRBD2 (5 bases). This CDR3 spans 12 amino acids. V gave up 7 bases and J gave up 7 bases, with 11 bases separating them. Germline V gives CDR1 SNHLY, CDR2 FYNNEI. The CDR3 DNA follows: TGTGCCAGCACGCTACTAGTAAATGAGCAGTTCTTC. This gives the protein CASTLLVNEQFF.

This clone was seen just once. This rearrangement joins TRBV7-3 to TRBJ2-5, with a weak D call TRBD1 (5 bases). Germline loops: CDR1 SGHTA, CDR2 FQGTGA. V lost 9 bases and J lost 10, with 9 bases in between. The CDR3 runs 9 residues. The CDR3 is CARMQGQYF. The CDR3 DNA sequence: TGTGCCAGGATGCAGGGCCAGTACTTC.

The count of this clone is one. The CDR3 sequence: CASQGLNTEAFF. The CDR3 DNA follows: TGTGCCAGCCAGGGCCTGAACACTGAAGCTTTCTTT. The genes are TRBV5-4 and TRBJ1-1; possible D gene TRBD1, 5 bases. Per the germline V gene, CDR1 is SGHNT and CDR2 is YYREEE (reference sequence). V lost 7 bases to trimming and J lost 0 bases, with 7 bases between them. The CDR3 covers 12 residues.

CDR3 sequence (DNA): TGTGCCAGCAGTTACACAGGGGGCGTGGAGACCCAGTACTTC. It specifies CASSYTGGVETQYF. The chain employs TRBV6-5 and TRBJ2-5, with 9 bases identical to TRBD1. With 2 bases clipped from V and 5 bases from J, the junction kept 3 bases outside the gene matches. This CDR3 has 14 amino acids. Looked up from germline, CDR1 is MNHEY and CDR2 is SVGAGI.

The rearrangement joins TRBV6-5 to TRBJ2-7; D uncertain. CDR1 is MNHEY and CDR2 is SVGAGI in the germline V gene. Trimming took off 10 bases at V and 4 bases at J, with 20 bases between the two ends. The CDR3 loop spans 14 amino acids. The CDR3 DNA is TGTGCCATCGAGTCCAGCGTAATTGGATACGAGCAGTACTTC. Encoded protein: CAIESSVIGYEQYF.

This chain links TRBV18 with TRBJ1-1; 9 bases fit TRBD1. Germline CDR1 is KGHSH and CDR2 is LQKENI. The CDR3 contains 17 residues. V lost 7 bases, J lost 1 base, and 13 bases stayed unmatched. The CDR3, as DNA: TGTGCCAGCTACCCGCGGCGACCGGGACAGGGGAACACTGAAGCTTTCTTT. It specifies CASYPRRPGQGNTEAFF.

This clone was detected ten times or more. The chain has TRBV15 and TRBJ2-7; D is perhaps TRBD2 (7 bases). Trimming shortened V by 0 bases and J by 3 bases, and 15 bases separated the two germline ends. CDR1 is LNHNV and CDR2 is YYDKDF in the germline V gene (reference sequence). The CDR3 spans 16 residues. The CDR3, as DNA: TGTGCCACCAGCAGAGATCTTGCGGGGGCGAACTACGAGCAGTACTTC. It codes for CATSRDLAGANYEQYF.

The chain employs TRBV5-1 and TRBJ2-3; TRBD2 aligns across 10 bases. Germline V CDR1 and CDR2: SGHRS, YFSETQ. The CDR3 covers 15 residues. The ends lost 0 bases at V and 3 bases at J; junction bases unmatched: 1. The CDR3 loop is CASSLELAGTDTQYF. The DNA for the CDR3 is TGCGCCAGCAGCTTGGAACTAGCGGGAACAGATACGCAGTATTTT.

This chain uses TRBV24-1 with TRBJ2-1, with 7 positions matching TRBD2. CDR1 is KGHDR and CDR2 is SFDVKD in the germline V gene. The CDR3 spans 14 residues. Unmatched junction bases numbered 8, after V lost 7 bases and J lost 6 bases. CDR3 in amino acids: CATSWGGTLNEQFF. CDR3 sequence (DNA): TGTGCCACCAGCTGGGGAGGGACCCTCAATGAGCAGTTCTTC.

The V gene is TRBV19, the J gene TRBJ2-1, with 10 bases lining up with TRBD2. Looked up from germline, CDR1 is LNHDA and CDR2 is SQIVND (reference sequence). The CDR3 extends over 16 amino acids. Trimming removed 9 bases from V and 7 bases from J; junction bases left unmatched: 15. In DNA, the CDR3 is TGTGCCAGCGACGGGGCTAGCGGGAGAGGTGAGAATGAGCAGTTCTTC. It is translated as CASDGASGRGENEQFF.

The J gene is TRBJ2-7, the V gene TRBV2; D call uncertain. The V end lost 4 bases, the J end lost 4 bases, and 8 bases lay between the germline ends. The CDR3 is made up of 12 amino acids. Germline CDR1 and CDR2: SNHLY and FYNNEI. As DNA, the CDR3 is TGTGCCAGCAGTGGGTCAGATTACGAGCAGTACTTC. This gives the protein CASSGSDYEQYF.

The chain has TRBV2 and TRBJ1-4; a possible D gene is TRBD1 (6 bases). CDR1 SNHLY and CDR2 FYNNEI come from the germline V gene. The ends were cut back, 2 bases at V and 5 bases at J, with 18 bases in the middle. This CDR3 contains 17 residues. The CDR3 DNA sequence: TGTGCCAGCAGTGAACAGGGGCGGTTGAGGGGGAATGAAAAACTGTTTTTT. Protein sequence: CASSEQGRLRGNEKLFF. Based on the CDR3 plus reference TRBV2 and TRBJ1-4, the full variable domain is EPEVTQTPSHQVTQMGQEVILRCVPISNHLYFYWYRQILGQKVEFLVSFYNNEISEKSEIFDDQFSVERPDGSNFTLKIRSTKLEDSAMYFCASSEQGRLRGNEKLFFGSGTQLSVL.

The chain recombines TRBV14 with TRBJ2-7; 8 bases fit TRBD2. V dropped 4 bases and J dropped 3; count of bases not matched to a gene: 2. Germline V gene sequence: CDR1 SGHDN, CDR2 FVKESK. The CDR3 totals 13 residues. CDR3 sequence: CASSRTSYYEQYF. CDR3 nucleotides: TGTGCCAGCAGCCGGACTAGCTACTACGAGCAGTACTTC.

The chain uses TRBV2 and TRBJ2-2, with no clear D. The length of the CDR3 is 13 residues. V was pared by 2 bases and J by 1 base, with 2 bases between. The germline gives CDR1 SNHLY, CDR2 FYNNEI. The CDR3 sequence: CASSEQNTGELFF. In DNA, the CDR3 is TGTGCCAGCAGTGAACAGAACACCGGGGAGCTGTTTTTT. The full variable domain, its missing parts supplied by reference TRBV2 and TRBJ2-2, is EPEVTQTPSHQVTQMGQEVILRCVPISNHLYFYWYRQILGQKVEFLVSFYNNEISEKSEIFDDQFSVERPDGSNFTLKIRSTKLEDSAMYFCASSEQNTGELFFGEGSRLTVL.

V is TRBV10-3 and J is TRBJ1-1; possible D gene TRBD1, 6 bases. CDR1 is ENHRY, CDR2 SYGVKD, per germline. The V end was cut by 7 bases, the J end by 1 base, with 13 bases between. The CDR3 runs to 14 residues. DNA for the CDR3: TGTGCCATCAACCGGGACAAAAAGAACACTGAAGCTTTCTTT. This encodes CAINRDKKNTEAFF.

The CDR3 spells CASSYSASYEQYF. The CDR3 nucleotides read TGTGCCAGCAGTTATTCCGCCTCCTACGAGCAGTACTTC. This chain links TRBV6-1 with TRBJ2-7, with D unresolved. This CDR3 region has 13 residues. Trimming shortened V by 5 bases and J by 0 bases, and 8 bases separated the two germline ends. Germline CDR1 is MNHNS and CDR2 is SASEGT.

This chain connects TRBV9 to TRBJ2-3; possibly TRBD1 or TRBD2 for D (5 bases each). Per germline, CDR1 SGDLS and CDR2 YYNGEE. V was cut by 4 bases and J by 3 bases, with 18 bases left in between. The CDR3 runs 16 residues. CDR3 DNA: TGTGCCAGCAGCTTCCGGACTGGGGGTGGGACAGATACGCAGTATTTT. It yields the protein CASSFRTGGGTDTQYF.

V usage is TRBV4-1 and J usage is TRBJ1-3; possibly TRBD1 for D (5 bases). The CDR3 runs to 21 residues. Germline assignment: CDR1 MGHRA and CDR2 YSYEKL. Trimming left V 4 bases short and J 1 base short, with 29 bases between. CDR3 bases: TGCGCCAGCAGCCCCCGGGACTTTTTTCCTCCCCTCCCCACATCTGGAAACACCATATATTTT. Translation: CASSPRDFFPPLPTSGNTIYF.

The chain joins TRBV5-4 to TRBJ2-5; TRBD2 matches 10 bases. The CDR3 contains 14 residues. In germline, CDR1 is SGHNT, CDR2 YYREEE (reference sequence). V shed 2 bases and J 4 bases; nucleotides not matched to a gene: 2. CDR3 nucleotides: TGTGCCAGCAGCTTCTCTAGCGGGAGAGAGACCCAGTACTTC. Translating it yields CASSFSSGRETQYF. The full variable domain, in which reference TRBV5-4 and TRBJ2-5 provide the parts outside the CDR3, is ETGVTQSPTHLIKTRGQQVTLRCSSQSGHNTVSWYQQALGQGPQFIFQYYREEENGRGNFPPRFSGLQFPNYSSELNVNALELDDSALYLCASSFSSGRETQYFGPGTRLLVL.

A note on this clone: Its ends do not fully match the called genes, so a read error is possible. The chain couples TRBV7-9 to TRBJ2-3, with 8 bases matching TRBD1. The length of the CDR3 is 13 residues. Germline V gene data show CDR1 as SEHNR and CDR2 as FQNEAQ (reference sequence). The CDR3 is CASSIYPGQVDDF. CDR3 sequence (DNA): TGTGCCAGCAGCATTTATCCGGGACAGGTGGACGATTTT. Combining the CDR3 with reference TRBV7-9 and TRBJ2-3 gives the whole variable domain DTGVSQNPRHKITKRGQNVTFRCDPISEHNRLYWYRQTLGQGPEFLTYFQNEAQLEKSRLLSDRFSAERPKGSFSTLEIQRTEQGDSAMYLCASSIYPGQVDDFGPGTRLTVL.

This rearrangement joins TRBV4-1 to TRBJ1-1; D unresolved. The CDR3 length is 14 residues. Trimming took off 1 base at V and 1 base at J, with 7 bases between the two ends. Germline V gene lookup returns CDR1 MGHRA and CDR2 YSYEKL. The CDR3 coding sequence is TGCGCCAGCAGCCAAGGGTTCGGGAACACTGAAGCTTTCTTT. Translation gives CASSQGFGNTEAFF.